A selection of T cell receptor beta chains follows, all from one sample in a study of cytomegalovirus exposure and HLA in healthy donors. Data came from immunoSEQ multiplex PCR; TCRdb stores just in-frame clones and leaves some out. The sample holds 50,000 or so clones. Sequencing input: PBMCs. The origin of the receptors is a woman aged 60-70 years in good health and CMV-seropositive. Each CDR3 is given with its conserved first and last residue. The order of the fields is J gene, D gene, V gene, CDR3 DNA, CDR3 protein. A D gene is named only where the DNA matches it firmly.

TRBJ2-1	TRBD2	TRBV6-6	TGTGCCAGCAGTCGCCAGGAGCGGGGGGGCCTCAATGAGCAGTTCTTC	CASSRQERGGLNEQFF
TRBJ2-5	TRBD1	TRBV18	TGTGCCAGCTCACCGGGACAGGCACAAGAGACCCAGTACTTC	CASSPGQAQETQYF
TRBJ1-2	NA	TRBV5-5	TGTGCCAGCAGCTTAGGTTACGGGGGGCCTGGCTATGGCTACACCTTC	CASSLGYGGPGYGYTF
TRBJ1-6	NA	TRBV6-6	TGTGCCAGCAGTATGGCCACCAGAACAGGTTCACCCCTCCACTTT	CASSMATRTGSPLHF
TRBJ2-7	TRBD2	TRBV5-4	TGTGCCAGCAGCCGTGGCGGACTAGCGTACTTC	CASSRGGLAYF
TRBJ1-1	TRBD1	TRBV5-4	TGTGCCAGCAGCGGGATAGGACAGGGGAAAACTGAAGCTTTCTTT	CASSGIGQGKTEAFF
TRBJ2-7	NA	TRBV7-9	TGTGCCAGCAGCCCCGGGGATAATAGAGTAGACGAGCAGTACTTC	CASSPGDNRVDEQYF
TRBJ1-5	NA	TRBV15	TGTGCCACCAGCACAAGAGGGTTTCAGCCCCAGCATTTT	CATSTRGFQPQHF
TRBJ2-2	TRBD1	TRBV10-3	TGTGCCATCAGTGCAGGGGGCGGCGGGGAGCTGTTTTTT	CAISAGGGGELFF
TRBJ2-5	NA	TRBV9	TGTGCCAGCAGCCCCCCCGGGCAGGGTGAGACCCAGTACTTC	CASSPPGQGETQYF
TRBJ1-2	TRBD1	TRBV6-5	TGTGCCAGCAGTTCCCCGGGACAGGGAGAGGGCTACACCTTC	CASSSPGQGEGYTF